Below, one T cell receptor (beta chain) is given with its context. This clonotype showed up many times. It lacks a known antigen. Per-base quality was not reported, and no clone a single base away is much larger than it. The record originates from a study of spatial heterogeneity in lung cancer (dated by TCRdb to the late 2010s). General notes on the study: The donors were some 70 patients from the lung TRACERx cohort who had early-stage, untreated non-small cell lung cancer. At surgery, both alpha and beta chains were TCR-sequenced in some 220 tumor regions, approximately 64 matched nontumor lung samples and some 58 PBMC samples. TCR repertoire features were related to nonsynonymous mutation counts determined by whole-exome sequencing of tumor tissue. Follow-up PBMC samples were sequenced whenever the samples were available, and the median time to follow-up was around 2 years after resection. More beta-chain than alpha-chain transcripts were consistently detected, likely reflecting higher beta-chain transcript abundance. TCR alpha and beta repertoires were quantitatively compared across multiple tumor regions, matched nontumor lung and blood in non-small cell lung cancer. In the raw uncorrected reads, each unique combination of TCR and UMI appeared more than ten times on average.

V is pruned by 0 bases and J by 4 bases, leaving 3 bases of the junction without a gene match. CDR1 and CDR2, looked up from the germline V gene (reference sequence), are SGHNT and YYREEE. Inclusive of the bounding cysteine and phenylalanine, the CDR3 is 16 residues long. Only the CDR3 portion is preserved as DNA: 48 bases, with reading frame beginning at the first base. Paper-wide results and their limitations: Ubiquitous expanded tumor TCRs showed up in blood more often at tumor resection than at routine follow-up. Only approximately 15 patients were included in the comparisons of baseline and follow-up blood repertoires. Confirming at a functional level the hypothesis that regional TCRs recognize regional mutations was considered to require additional single-cell paired TCR alpha and beta sequencing.

The time point label on this specimen signifies: blood at routine non-recurrence follow-up after resection. Whole RNA extracted from tumor and nontumor lung tissue, or from cryopreserved PBMC samples, was used for TCR sequencing without cell sorting. A patient was chosen for TCR sequencing only when enough RNA was available from at least two tumor regions. The library was generated by 5' RACE. The sequencer was a NextSeq 500. In the TCR library protocol, a unique molecular identifier was attached to each TCR cDNA molecule so that PCR and sequencing errors could be corrected. In the source study's methods: TCR identification, UMI-based error correction and CDR3 extraction were all carried out with Decombinator tools. Expanded TCRs were defined as those above a frequency of 2 per 1,000, corresponding to the top 1% of the tumor frequency distribution. Each repertoire was subsampled 100 times to 5,000 TCRs, after which Renyi diversity was computed with the R vegan package. To build CDR3 similarity networks, amino acid triplet string-kernel similarity was used, and CDR3s were connected when their pairwise similarity was above 0.82. TCRdb trimmed the raw reads at Q25, called clones with MiXCR and kept productive beta chains. Duplicate CDR3 protein sequences are folded into a single record with the most common DNA and genes. The V and J calls shown here were made by TCRdb, not taken from the authors' results. The sample table lists 95,000 to 130,000 distinct CDR3 sequences, 12% of them with a count of one. The ten top clones hold around 16% of the sample.

The TCR comes from a male donor with early-stage non-small cell lung cancer. The chain couples TRBV5-4 to TRBJ2-1, with 11 bases matching TRBD2. This material consisted of PBMCs, taken at follow-up. The DNA sequence follows: TGTGCCAGCAGCTTGGGTCTAGCGGGGGGTTACAATGAGCAGTTCTTC. Translated, it gives CASSLGLAGGYNEQFF.